A selection of T cell receptor beta chains follows, all from one sample in a study of human T cells and chemical hapten exposure. One entry per CDR3 protein, called by TCRdb with MiXCR from the RACE reads. The sample yields some 380,000 distinct CDR3 sequences, approximately 5% seen once. Specimen: whole blood, collected in connection with sensitization to the hapten diphenylcyclopropenone (DPC). These receptors were taken from a woman aged 45-60 years with alopecia areata. Some clones in this sample may be carry-over from other donors' samples. CDR3s include the opening cysteine and the closing phenylalanine or tryptophan. D genes are given only for firm matches. Size is stated for part of the rows, as once, few or many counts, or as a class when the clone is expanded.

j_call d_call clone_size v_call cdr3_aa cdr3_nt
TRBJ1-1 TRBD1 many TRBV20-1 CSARDRVNTEAFF TGCAGTGCTAGGGACAGGGTGAACACTGAAGCTTTCTTT
TRBJ2-5 . few TRBV18 CASSPAWGEETQYF TGTGCCAGCTCACCCGCGTGGGGCGAGGAGACCCAGTACTTC
TRBJ2-2 . many TRBV7-8 CASSQPAGRGGELFF TGTGCCAGCAGCCAACCTGCCGGGCGGGGCGGGGAGCTGTTTTTT
TRBJ1-5 TRBD1 . TRBV12-5 CASGSVLGQGPYSNQPQHF TGTGCTAGTGGTTCTGTCTTGGGACAGGGGCCATATAGCAATCAGCCCCAGCATTTT
TRBJ2-6 . many TRBV11-2 CASSLEWHDYSGANVLTF TGTGCCAGCAGCTTAGAATGGCATGACTACTCTGGGGCCAACGTCCTGACTTTC
TRBJ1-2 . few TRBV3-1 CASSQGGSHYGYTF TGTGCCAGCAGCCAGGGGGGTAGTCACTATGGCTACACCTTC
TRBJ2-2 TRBD1 . TRBV5-4 CASTVSGGSGELFF TGTGCCAGCACCGTATCAGGGGGATCCGGGGAGCTGTTTTTT
TRBJ1-2 . . TRBV18 CASSPPVGGGGYTF TGTGCCAGCTCACCCCCAGTCGGGGGTGGCGGCTACACCTTC
TRBJ2-5 . . TRBV4-3 CASSQGIGQKETQYF TGCGCCAGCAGCCAAGGTATTGGGCAGAAGGAGACCCAGTACTTC
TRBJ1-4 . many TRBV2 CASRRYKGAEKLFF TGTGCCAGCAGAAGGTATAAGGGCGCGGAAAAACTGTTTTTT
TRBJ2-7 . many TRBV6-2/TRBV6-3 CASSYGEQQYF TGTGCCAGCAGTTACGGGGAGCAGCAGTACTTC
TRBJ2-3 . many TRBV29-1 CSVDFGGGVGTDTQYF TGCAGCGTTGATTTCGGAGGAGGGGTCGGCACAGATACGCAGTATTTT
TRBJ2-3 . few TRBV20-1 CSARVTPPDTQYF TGCAGTGCTAGAGTGACCCCCCCAGATACGCAGTATTTT
TRBJ2-7 . many TRBV7-6 CASSPYSGPTYEQYF TGTGCCAGCAGCCCATACTCGGGACCTACCTACGAGCAGTACTTC
TRBJ1-2 . many TRBV29-1 CSASIPGMDGYTF TGCAGCGCCTCGATCCCGGGGATGGATGGCTACACCTTC
TRBJ2-7 . many TRBV27 CASSFARDLFHEQYF TGTGCCAGCAGTTTCGCCAGGGACCTATTCCACGAGCAGTACTTC